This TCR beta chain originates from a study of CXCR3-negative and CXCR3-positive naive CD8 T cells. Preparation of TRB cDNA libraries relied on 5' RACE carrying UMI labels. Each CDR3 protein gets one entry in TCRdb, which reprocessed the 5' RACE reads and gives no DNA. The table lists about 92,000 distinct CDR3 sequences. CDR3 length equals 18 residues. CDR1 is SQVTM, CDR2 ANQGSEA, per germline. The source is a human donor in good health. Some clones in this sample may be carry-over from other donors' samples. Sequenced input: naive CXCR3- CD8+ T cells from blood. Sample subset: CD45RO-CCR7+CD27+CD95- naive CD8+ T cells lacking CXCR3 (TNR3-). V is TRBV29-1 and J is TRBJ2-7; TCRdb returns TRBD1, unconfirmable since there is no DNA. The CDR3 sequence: CSAGGGLGAVEPNYEQYF.